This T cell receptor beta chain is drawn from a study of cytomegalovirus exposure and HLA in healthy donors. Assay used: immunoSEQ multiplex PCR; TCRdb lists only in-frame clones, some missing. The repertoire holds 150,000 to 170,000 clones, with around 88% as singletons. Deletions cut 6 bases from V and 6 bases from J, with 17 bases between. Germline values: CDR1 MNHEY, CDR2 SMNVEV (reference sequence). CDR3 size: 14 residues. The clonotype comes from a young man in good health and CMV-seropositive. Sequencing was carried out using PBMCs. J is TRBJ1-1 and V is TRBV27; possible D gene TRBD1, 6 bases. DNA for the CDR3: TGTGCCAGCAGCCCGAGCCCCGAGGGGGCTGAAGCTTTCTTT. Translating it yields CASSPSPEGAEAFF.